This T cell receptor (beta chain) was documented in a study of shared clonotypes between healthy human individuals. Study overall: Per donor, three plates held CD4 naive cells, three held CD4 memory, two held CD8 naive and one held CD8 memory. Study-level findings and limits: Sequencing depth was predicted to influence how clonotypes are shared among donors.

For this clone: The antigen is not known.

Some clones are missing from TCRdb's copy, which holds only in-frame ones; the method was immunoSEQ multiplex PCR. Of about 700,000 clones listed, roughly 70% are singletons. All of the donors resided in Nashville, Tennessee, and each was a Caucasian adult. The receptor's source is a woman in her 30s in good health. The sample was memory CD4+ T cells sorted from blood. The subset was: CD45RA-negative fraction.

CDR3 in DNA: TGTGCCAGCAGCTCCCAGGGCGGGGTCACTGAAGCTTTCTTT. This translates into CASSSQGGVTEAFF. The chain employs TRBV7-9 and TRBJ1-1; D is perhaps TRBD1 (5 bases). The CDR3 covers 14 residues. Trimming removed 4 bases at V and 4 bases at J, with 13 bases between. The germline V gene has CDR1 SEHNR and CDR2 FQNEAQ (reference sequence).